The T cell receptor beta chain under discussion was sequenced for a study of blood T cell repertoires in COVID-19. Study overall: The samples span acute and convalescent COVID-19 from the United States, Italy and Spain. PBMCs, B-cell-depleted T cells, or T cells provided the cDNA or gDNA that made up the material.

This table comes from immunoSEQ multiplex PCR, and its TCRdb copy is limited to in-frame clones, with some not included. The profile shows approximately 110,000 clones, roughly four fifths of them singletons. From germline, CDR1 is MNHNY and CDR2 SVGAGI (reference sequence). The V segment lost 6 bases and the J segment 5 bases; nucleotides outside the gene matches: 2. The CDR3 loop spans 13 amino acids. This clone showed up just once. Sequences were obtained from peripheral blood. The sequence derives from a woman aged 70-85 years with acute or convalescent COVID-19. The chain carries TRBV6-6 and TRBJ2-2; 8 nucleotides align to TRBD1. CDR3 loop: CASSRTGTGELFF. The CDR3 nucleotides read TGTGCCAGCAGCCGGACAGGGACCGGGGAGCTGTTTTTT.